The present entry profiles one T cell receptor (beta chain) with its context. Its target antigen remains unknown. No base quality information exists; no much larger clone differs at one position. This record belongs to a study of beta chain features in type 1 diabetes (dated by TCRdb to 2016 to 2018). Regarding the research as a whole: Patients and healthy donors did not differ in mean age, gender distribution, total cell number or subset yield. A total of 100 million to 140 million sorted cells were examined across all samples, and the number of cells per subset was strongly correlated with RNA yield. In the study, TCRB repertoires of sorted circulating CD4+ T cell subsets from recently diagnosed type 1 diabetes patients were compared with those of matched healthy donors. Regulatory and stem cell-like memory subsets were obtained from only 8 patients and about 8 healthy donors, while naive and central memory subsets were obtained from all 30 or so donors. General study outcomes and caveats: Because cDNA was sequenced instead of genomic DNA, highly expressing activated cells could be over-represented, though the groups showed no difference in activation or CD3 levels. Fewer insertions and more nucleotide deletions at VDJ recombination sites were observed in patients with type 1 diabetes, implying thymic rearrangement abnormalities. Only small numbers of individuals were included in the HLA sub-analyses, which left unresolved whether HLA type had any influence on TCRB rearrangement. Shorter templates might have been favored by PCR, but patient and control samples were amplified and corrected together, so both groups would have been affected equally by any skew. In all four CD4+ subsets, TCRB CDR3 length was moderately but significantly shorter in type 1 diabetes patients. Naive, central memory and regulatory TCRB repertoires appeared to be more alike among patients than among healthy donors.

A single peripheral blood draw of around 0.11 L on average was collected from each donor into heparinised tubes. Using a panel that included CD45RO, CCR7, CD25, CD127, CD95 and CD27, naive, central memory, regulatory and stem cell-like memory CD4+ T cells were sorted on a BD FACSAria II. Purity was above 95% for every sorted population. PBMCs were isolated right away by Lymphoprep density gradient centrifugation and were stained directly, without culture. So that batch effects would be minimized, each experiment stained and sorted samples in pairs, pairing one healthy donor with one patient. The germline V gene (reference sequence) sets CDR1 to LNHDA and CDR2 to SQIVND. The CDR3 measures 14 amino acids from cysteine to phenylalanine. Of the read, only the CDR3 DNA is kept; its 42 bases are in frame from base 1. The V end loses 5 bases and the J end loses 5 bases, and a stretch of 15 bases separates them.

The entire isolated RNA was reverse transcribed using the High Capacity cDNA Reverse Transcription Kit, and thus expressed TCRB transcripts were sequenced. Naive, central memory and regulatory T cell samples underwent deep immunoSEQ sequencing, averaging around 3.7 million total reads per sample. Sorted cells were lysed in RLT buffer, and RNA was extracted using DNase-treated RNeasy Micro or Mini kits according to cell number. Each cell subset was processed separately to prevent cross-contamination, with patient and healthy donor samples processed together. The immunoSEQ multiplex PCR was used to amplify TCRB sequences from cDNA, yielding 87-bp fragments that span the CDR3 region. Sequencing of the amplicons was performed on the Illumina HiSeq platform. For the original study's pipeline: PCR bias was corrected computationally using synthetic template baselines, and reads within Hamming distance 2 were collapsed, with unmergeable singletons discarded. Reads were aligned to IMGT to assign V, D and J genes, CDR3 length, and insertions or deletions at six rearrangement sites. Clonotype counts were normalized to sorted cell number within each subset before computing true diversity and Gini coefficients with the tcR R package. The overlap coefficient, calculated on TCRB nucleotide sequences, was used to quantify repertoire sharing. As a proxy for the pre-selection repertoire, out-of-frame TCRB sequences from naive cells were analyzed. In TCRdb, the immuneACCESS table is reduced to in-frame sequences with V and J assigned. These tables do not hold every clone; where another copy was compared, an unresolved V gene accounts for under half, and the others remain unexplained. The DNA was the basis for D and trimming; V, J and clone size are from that table. The sample table lists 600,000 or so clones, 12% of them with a count of one. More than 0.09% of the sample is taken by the ten largest.

The chain couples TRBV19 to TRBJ2-5; perhaps TRBD2 is the D gene, with 5 bases matching. The sequencing input was naive CD4+ T cells from blood. In the paper's terms, the cell subset or site label means: true naive CD4+ T cells. The source is a man in his thirties or forties with type 1 diabetes. The CDR3 here reads CASSSRTRPETQYF. The sequenced DNA is TGTGCCAGTAGTTCTCGGACTCGCCCGGAGACCCAGTACTTC.